The sequence of this T cell receptor (beta chain) was determined in a study of T cell clonality in common variable immunodeficiency. Profiled with immunoSEQ multiplex PCR; TCRdb holds only in-frame clones, not every one. Sampling found around 60,000 clones, none seen once. The sample holds many counts of this clone. Read sequence stops 3 residues before the CDR3 end, and the germline J gene provides the missing end. CDR1 and CDR2 from the germline V gene are SNHLY and FYNNEI. The CDR3 spans 14 residues. V lost 6 bases to trimming and J lost 6 bases; unmatched junction nucleotides: 10. The rearrangement joins TRBV2 to TRBJ1-2, with 7 nucleotides matching TRBD1. The source of this sequence is a person aged 18 to 75 in good health. Sequenced: peripheral blood mononuclear cells. The CDR3 spells CASRGTASKDGYTF. CDR3 DNA, as far as it was read: TGTGCCAGCAGAGGGACAGCCTCCAAGGATGGC.